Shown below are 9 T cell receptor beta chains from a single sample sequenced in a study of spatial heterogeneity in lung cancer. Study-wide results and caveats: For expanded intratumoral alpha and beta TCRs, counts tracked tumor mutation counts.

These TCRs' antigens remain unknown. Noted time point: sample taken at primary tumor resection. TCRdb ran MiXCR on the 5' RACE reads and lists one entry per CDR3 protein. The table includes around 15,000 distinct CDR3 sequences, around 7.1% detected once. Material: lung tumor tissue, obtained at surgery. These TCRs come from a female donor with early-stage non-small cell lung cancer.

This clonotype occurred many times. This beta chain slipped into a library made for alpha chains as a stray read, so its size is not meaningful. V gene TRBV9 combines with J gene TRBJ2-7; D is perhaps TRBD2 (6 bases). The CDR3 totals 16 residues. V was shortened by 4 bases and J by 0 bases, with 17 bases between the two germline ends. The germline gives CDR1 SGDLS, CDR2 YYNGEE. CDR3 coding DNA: TGTGCCAGCAGCCCCCAGGGTAGGCGGGGCTCCTACGAGCAGTACTTC. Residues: CASSPQGRRGSYEQYF.

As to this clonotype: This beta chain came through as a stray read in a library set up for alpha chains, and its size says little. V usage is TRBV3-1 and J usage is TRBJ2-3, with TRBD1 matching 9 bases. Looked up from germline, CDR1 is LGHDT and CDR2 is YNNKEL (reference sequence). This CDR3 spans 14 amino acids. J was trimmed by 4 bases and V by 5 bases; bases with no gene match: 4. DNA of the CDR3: TGTGCCAGCAGCGGAACAGGGGGCTCAGATACGCAGTATTTT. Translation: CASSGTGGSDTQYF.

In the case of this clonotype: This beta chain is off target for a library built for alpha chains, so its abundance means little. CDR3 region: CASSLDQLTEQYF. In DNA, the CDR3 is TGTGCCAGCAGCTTAGATCAGCTGACGGAGCAGTACTTC. The chain has TRBV11-2 and TRBJ2-7, with D unresolved. The CDR3 contains 13 residues. Germline V CDR1 and CDR2: SGHAT, FQNNGV. The V gene lost 0 bases and the J gene lost 7 bases, with 10 bases spanning the gap.

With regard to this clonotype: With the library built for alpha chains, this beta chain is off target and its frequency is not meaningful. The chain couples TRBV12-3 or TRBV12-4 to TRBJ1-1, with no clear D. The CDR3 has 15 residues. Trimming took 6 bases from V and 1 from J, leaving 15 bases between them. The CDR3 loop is CASRFQTHRNTEAFF. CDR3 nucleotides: TGTGCCAGCAGATTTCAGACGCACCGGAACACTGAAGCTTTCTTT.

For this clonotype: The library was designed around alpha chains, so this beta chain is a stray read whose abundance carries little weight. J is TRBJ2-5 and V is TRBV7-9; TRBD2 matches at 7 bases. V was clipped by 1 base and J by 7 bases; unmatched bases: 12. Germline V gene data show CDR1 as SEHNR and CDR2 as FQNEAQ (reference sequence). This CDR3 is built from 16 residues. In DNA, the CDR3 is TGTGCCAGCAGCTTAGGAGGACTAGTGAACCGGGGGACCCAGTACTTC. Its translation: CASSLGGLVNRGTQYF.

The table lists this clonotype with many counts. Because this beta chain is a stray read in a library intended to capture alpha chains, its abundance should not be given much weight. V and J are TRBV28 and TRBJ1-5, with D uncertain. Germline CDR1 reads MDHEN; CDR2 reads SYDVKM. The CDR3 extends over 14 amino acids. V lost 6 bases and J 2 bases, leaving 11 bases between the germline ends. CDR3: CASSQVVGNQPQHF. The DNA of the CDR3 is TGTGCCAGCAGCCAGGTAGTGGGCAATCAGCCCCAGCATTTT.

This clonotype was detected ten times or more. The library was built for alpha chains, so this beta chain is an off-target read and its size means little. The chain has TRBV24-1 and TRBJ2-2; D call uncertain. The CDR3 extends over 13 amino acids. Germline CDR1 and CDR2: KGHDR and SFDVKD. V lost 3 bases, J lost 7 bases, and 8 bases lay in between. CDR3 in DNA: TGTGCCACCAGTGATCCCACCGTCGGGGAGCTGTTTTTT. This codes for CATSDPTVGELFF.

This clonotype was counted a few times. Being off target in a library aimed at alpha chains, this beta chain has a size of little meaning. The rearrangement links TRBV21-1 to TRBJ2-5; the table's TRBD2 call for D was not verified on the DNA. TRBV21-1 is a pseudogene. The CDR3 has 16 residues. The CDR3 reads CASSTRTSGEEETQYF. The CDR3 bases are TGTGCCAGCAGCACAAGGACTAGCGGGGAAGAAGAGACCCAGTACTTC.

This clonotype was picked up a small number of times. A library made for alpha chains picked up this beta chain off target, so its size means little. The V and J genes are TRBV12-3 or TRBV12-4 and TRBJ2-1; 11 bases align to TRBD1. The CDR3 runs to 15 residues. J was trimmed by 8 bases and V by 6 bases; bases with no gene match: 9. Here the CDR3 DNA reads TGTGCCAGCAGGAAGGGACAGGGGGATTTCGATGAGCAGTTCTTC. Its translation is CASRKGQGDFDEQFF.